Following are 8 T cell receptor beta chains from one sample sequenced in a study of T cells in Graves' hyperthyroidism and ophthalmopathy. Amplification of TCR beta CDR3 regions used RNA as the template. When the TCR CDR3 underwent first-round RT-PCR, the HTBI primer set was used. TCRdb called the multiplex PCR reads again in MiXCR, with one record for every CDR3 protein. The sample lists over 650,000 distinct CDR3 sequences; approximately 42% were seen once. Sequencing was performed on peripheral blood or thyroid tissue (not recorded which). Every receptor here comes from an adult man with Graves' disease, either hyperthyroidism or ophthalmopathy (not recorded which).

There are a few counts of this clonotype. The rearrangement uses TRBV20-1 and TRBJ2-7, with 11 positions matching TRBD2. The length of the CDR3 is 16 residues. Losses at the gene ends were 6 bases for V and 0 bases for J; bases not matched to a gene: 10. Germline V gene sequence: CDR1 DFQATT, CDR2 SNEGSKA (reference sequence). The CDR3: CSALRTSGSSSYEQYF. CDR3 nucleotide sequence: TGCAGTGCCCTTCGGACTAGCGGGTCTAGCTCCTACGAGCAGTACTTC.

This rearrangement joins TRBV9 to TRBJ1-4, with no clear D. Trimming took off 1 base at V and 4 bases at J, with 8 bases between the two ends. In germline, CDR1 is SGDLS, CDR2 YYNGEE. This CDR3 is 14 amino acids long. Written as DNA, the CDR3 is TGTGCCAGCAGCGTATCGGGAAGTAATGAAAAACTGTTTTTT. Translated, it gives CASSVSGSNEKLFF. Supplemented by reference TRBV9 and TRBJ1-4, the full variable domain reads DSGVTQTPKHLITATGQRVTLRCSPRSGDLSVYWYQQSLDQGLQFLIQYYNGEERAKGNILERFSAQQFPDLHSELNLSSLELGDSALYFCASSVSGSNEKLFFGSGTQLSVL.

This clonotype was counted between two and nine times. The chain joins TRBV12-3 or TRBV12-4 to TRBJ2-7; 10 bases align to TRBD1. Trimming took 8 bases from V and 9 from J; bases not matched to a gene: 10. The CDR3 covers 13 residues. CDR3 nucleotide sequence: TGTGCCAGCCGTGGACAGGGGGAGCCTGTGCAGTACTTC. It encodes CASRGQGEPVQYF.

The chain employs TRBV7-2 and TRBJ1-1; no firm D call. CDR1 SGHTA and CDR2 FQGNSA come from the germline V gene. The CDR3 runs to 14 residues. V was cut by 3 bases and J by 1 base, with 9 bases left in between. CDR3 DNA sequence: TGTGCCAGCAGCTTGGTCCAGCAGAACACTGAAGCTTTCTTT. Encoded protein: CASSLVQQNTEAFF.

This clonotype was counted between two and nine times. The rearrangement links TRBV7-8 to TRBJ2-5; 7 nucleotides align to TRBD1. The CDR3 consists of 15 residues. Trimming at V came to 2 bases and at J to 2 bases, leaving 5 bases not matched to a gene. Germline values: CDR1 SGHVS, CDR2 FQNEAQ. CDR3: CASSLIYRGQETQYF. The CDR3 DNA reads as TGTGCCAGCAGCTTAATCTACAGGGGTCAAGAGACCCAGTACTTC.

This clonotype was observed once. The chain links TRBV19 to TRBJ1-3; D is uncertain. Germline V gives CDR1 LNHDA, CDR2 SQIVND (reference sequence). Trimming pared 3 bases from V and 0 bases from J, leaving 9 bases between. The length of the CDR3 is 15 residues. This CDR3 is CASSIGIDSGNTIYF. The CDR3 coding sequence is TGTGCCAGTAGTATCGGAATTGACTCTGGAAACACCATATATTTT.

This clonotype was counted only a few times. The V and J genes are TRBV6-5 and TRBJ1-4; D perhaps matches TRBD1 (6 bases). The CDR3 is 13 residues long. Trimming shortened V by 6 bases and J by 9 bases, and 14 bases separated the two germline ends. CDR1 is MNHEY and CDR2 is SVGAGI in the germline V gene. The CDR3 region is CASRRRTAQKLFF. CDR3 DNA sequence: TGTGCCAGCAGAAGAAGGACAGCTCAAAAACTGTTTTTT.

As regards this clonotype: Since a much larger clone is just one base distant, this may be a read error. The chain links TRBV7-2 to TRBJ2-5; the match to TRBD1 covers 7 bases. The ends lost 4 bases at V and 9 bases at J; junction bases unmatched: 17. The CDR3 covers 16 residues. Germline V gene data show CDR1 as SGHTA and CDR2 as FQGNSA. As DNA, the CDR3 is TGTGCCAGCAGCTCAGACAGGGCGGGTTCGACGAAGGCCCAGTACTTC. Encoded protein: CASSSDRAGSTKAQYF.